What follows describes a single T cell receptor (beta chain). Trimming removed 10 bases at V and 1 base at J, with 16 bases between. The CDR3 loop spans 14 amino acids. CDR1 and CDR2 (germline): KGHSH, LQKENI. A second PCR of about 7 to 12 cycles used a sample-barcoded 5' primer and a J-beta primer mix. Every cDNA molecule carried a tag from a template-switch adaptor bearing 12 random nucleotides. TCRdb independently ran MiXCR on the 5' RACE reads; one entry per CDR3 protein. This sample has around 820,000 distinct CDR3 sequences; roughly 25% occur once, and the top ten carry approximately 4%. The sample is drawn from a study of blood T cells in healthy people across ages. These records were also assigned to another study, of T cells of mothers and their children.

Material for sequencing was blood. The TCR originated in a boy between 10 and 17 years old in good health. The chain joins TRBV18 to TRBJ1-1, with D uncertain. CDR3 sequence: CATLFSPGNTEAFF. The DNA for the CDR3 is TGTGCCACACTCTTCTCCCCGGGGAACACTGAAGCTTTCTTT.